This T cell receptor beta chain was sequenced in a study of human T cells and chemical hapten exposure. Germline CDR1 is DFQATT and CDR2 is SNEGSKA (reference sequence). The CDR3 totals 15 residues. Trimming cost V 2 bases and J 4 bases; bases outside gene matches: 7. TCRdb called the RACE reads again in MiXCR, with one record for every CDR3 protein. This sample has 300,000 to 450,000 distinct CDR3 sequences, with less than 6.5% found just once. Regarding time point: pre-sensitization, week 0. The treatment: therapeutic diphenylcyclopropenone sensitization with weekly scalp DPC. Findings of the study overall: PT1 expanded TCR counts and patch test score were linked, and their correlation was positive. TCRs exceeding a frequency of 1 in 1000 stayed unchanged under DPC sensitization. It was expanded TCRs that formed significantly more large CDR3 similarity clusters than controls did.

This clonotype has at least ten counts. Its antigen is unknown. The sample in question was whole blood, obtained in connection with sensitization to the hapten diphenylcyclopropenone (DPC). This TCR was recovered from a woman between 45 and 60 years old with alopecia areata. Some clones in this sample may be carry-over from other donors' samples. The J gene is TRBJ2-3, the V gene TRBV20-1, with TRBD2 identical over 9 bases. CDR3 in DNA: TGCAGTGCTAGACTCGGTAGCGGGAGTCCAGATACGCAGTATTTT. This encodes CSARLGSGSPDTQYF.